These 25 T cell receptor beta chains came from one sample sequenced in a study of cytomegalovirus exposure and HLA in healthy donors. 60 Vbeta and 13 Jbeta primers were used in PCR. Data came from immunoSEQ multiplex PCR; TCRdb stores just in-frame clones and leaves some out. Altogether 100,000 or so clones are present, roughly 80% being singletons, with the ten largest covering about 9.1%. The sequencing input was PBMCs. The receptor set was obtained from a woman aged 40 to 49 in good health and CMV-seropositive.

The V call is TRBV2, the J call TRBJ1-2, with D possibly being TRBD1 (5 bases). V was cut by 6 bases and J by 4 bases, with 15 bases left in between. The CDR3 totals 14 residues. In germline, CDR1 is SNHLY, CDR2 FYNNEI. CDR3 sequence (DNA): TGTGCCAGCAGGGGAGGGACCGCTACCTATGGCTACACCTTC. Translation gives CASRGGTATYGYTF.

This clone showed up just a few times. The chain recombines TRBV4-1 with TRBJ1-3, with D perhaps matching TRBD1 (5 bases). Per the germline V gene, CDR1 is MGHRA and CDR2 is YSYEKL. This CDR3 is 15 amino acids long. V was pared by 5 bases and J by 4 bases, with 15 bases between. CDR3 coding DNA: TGCGCCAGCAGCTACACCGGGACTACCGGAAACACCATATATTTT. This gives the protein CASSYTGTTGNTIYF.

This clone was observed a single time. The V gene is TRBV7-4, the J gene TRBJ2-6; D is possibly TRBD1 (5 bases). The length of the CDR3 is 15 residues. With 5 bases removed from V and 2 bases from J, the gap between germline ends came to 10 bases. Germline CDR1 SGHVT, CDR2 SQSDAQ. DNA for the CDR3: TGTGCCAGCAGCCATAGGGGTACTGGGGCCAACGTCCTGACTTTC. Protein sequence: CASSHRGTGANVLTF.

This chain uses TRBV11-2 with TRBJ2-7, with 7 bases matching TRBD1. J gave up 4 bases and V 6 bases, and 6 bases lay outside the gene matches. The CDR3 is 13 residues long. Germline V gene data show CDR1 as SGHAT and CDR2 as FQNNGV. The CDR3 nucleotides read TGTGCCAGCAGACCGACAGGGTGGTACGAGCAGTACTTC. It encodes CASRPTGWYEQYF.

The J gene is TRBJ2-3, the V gene TRBV4-1; D is possibly TRBD2 (5 bases). The CDR3 is 14 residues long. V was clipped by 3 bases and J by 2 bases, with 9 bases between them. Per germline, CDR1 MGHRA and CDR2 YSYEKL. CDR3 sequence (DNA): TGCGCCAGCAGCCAGAGGGAATTCACAGATACGCAGTATTTT. This translates into CASSQREFTDTQYF.

This chain links TRBV5-6 with TRBJ2-5; possible D gene TRBD2, 5 bases. Per the germline V gene, CDR1 is SGHDT and CDR2 is YYEEEE. With 5 bases removed from V and 0 bases from J, the gap between germline ends came to 20 bases. The length of the CDR3 is 17 residues. Here the CDR3 DNA reads TGTGCCAGCAGGCCGTTGGTTGGGCGGGTAAACCAAGAGACCCAGTACTTC. Translation: CASRPLVGRVNQETQYF.

In this sample, this clone turned up a few times. The genes are TRBV7-2 and TRBJ2-7; the D gene is possibly TRBD2 (7 bases). CDR1 and CDR2 (germline): SGHTA, FQGNSA. V was clipped by 5 bases and J by 5 bases, with 13 bases between them. The CDR3 spans 13 residues. CDR3 residues: CASSQGRGNEQYF. In DNA, the CDR3 is TGTGCCAGCAGCCAGGGGAGGGGAAACGAGCAGTACTTC. Looking up the rest from reference TRBV7-2 and TRBJ2-7 gives the full variable domain: GAGVSQSPSNKVTEKGKDVELRCDPISGHTALYWYRQSLGQGLEFLIYFQGNSAPDKSGLPSDRFSAERTGGSVSTLTIQRTQQEDSAVYLCASSQGRGNEQYFGPGTRLTVT.

This chain uses TRBV5-1 with TRBJ2-7; the match to TRBD1 covers 8 bases. After removal of 4 bases from V and 1 base from J, the junction contained 4 bases not matched to a gene. The CDR3 is 14 amino acids. The V gene's germline CDR1 is SGHRS and CDR2 YFSETQ. CDR3 nucleotide sequence: TGCGCCAGCAGCGGACAGGGTAGATCCTACGAGCAGTACTTC. Encoded protein: CASSGQGRSYEQYF.

For the CDR3, the DNA is TGTGCCAGCAGCGTAGATCATAGGGGCCCGACCCTCCTCCTCACAGATACGCAGTATTTT. This sequence encodes CASSVDHRGPTLLLTDTQYF. J is TRBJ2-3 and V is TRBV9; weak D call: TRBD1 (5 bases). Germline-derived CDR1 and CDR2 are SGDLS and YYNGEE. Trimming pared 0 bases from V and 2 bases from J, leaving 25 bases between. The CDR3 runs to 20 residues.

The V gene is TRBV11-2, the J gene TRBJ2-1; possible D gene TRBD2, 6 bases. V was clipped by 7 bases and J by 9 bases, with 13 bases between them. The CDR3 loop spans 12 amino acids. CDR1 is SGHAT and CDR2 is FQNNGV in the germline V gene. The CDR3 coding sequence is TGTGCCAGCACCATGTGGGGAGGTGAGCAGTTCTTC. Translated, it gives CASTMWGGEQFF.

CDR3 sequence (DNA): TGTGCCAGCAGACCGGTGGACTTGACCTACGAGCAGTACTTC. It is translated as CASRPVDLTYEQYF. The chain recombines TRBV27 with TRBJ2-7, with TRBD2 as a possible D gene (5 bases). V gave up 6 bases and J gave up 2 bases, with 14 bases separating them. This CDR3 is built from 14 residues. Germline values: CDR1 MNHEY, CDR2 SMNVEV (reference sequence).

The chain is built from TRBV19 and TRBJ2-6; tentative D call: TRBD1 (6 bases). Deletions cut 2 bases from V and 0 bases from J, with 14 bases between. CDR1 and CDR2 (germline): LNHDA, SQIVND (reference sequence). The CDR3 sequence is 18 residues long. CDR3 residues: CASSIIRTADSGANVLTF. DNA of the CDR3: TGTGCCAGTAGTATAATCAGGACAGCGGACTCTGGGGCCAACGTCCTGACTTTC.

The gene calls are TRBV11-3 and TRBJ2-5, with 10 positions matching TRBD2. The J call is uncertain, as TRBJ2-7 better fits the DNA end. This CDR3 is 15 amino acids long. CDR1 is SGHNT, CDR2 YENEEA, per germline. CDR3 sequence (DNA): TGTGCCAGCAGCTTACGCCTAGCGGGAGCCTACGAGCAGTACTTC. This sequence encodes CASSLRLAGAYEQYF.

The V and J genes are TRBV13 and TRBJ2-7; TRBD1 matches at 12 bases. With V trimmed by 3 bases and J by 6 bases, 3 bases remained unmatched. CDR3 size: 14 residues. Looked up from germline, CDR1 is PRHDT and CDR2 is FYEKMQ (reference sequence). The CDR3 protein is CASSLGQGASEQYF. The CDR3 coding sequence is TGTGCCAGCAGCTTGGGACAGGGGGCTTCCGAGCAGTACTTC. Full variable domain (remainder filled in from reference TRBV13 and TRBJ2-7): AAGVIQSPRHLIKEKRETATLKCYPIPRHDTVYWYQQGPGQDPQFLISFYEKMQSDKGSIPDRFSAQQFSDYHSELNMSSLELGDSALYFCASSLGQGASEQYFGPGTRLTVT.

The chain is built from TRBV7-2 and TRBJ2-3, with 10 bases aligning to TRBD2. V gave up 5 bases and J gave up 2 bases; unmatched junction bases: 7. The length of the CDR3 is 16 residues. The V gene's germline CDR1 is SGHTA and CDR2 FQGNSA. The CDR3 loop reads CASSALAGVFTDTQYF. As DNA, the CDR3 is TGTGCCAGCAGCGCCCTAGCGGGGGTCTTCACAGATACGCAGTATTTT.

V is TRBV7-6 and J is TRBJ2-7, with unresolved D. Trimming removed 1 base from V and 6 bases from J, with 16 bases in between. This CDR3 contains 15 residues. Germline CDR1 is SGHVS and CDR2 is FNYEAQ. In DNA form, the CDR3 reads TGTGCCAGCAGCTTAGGGGCTCCCCAGGTCTCCGAGCAGTACTTC. It specifies CASSLGAPQVSEQYF.

The chain uses TRBV2 and TRBJ2-5; 8 nucleotides align to TRBD2. CDR1 is SNHLY and CDR2 is FYNNEI in the germline V gene. The CDR3 runs 14 residues. The V segment lost 5 bases and the J segment 5 bases; nucleotides outside the gene matches: 7. DNA of the CDR3: TGTGCCAGCAGTTTAGCGGGGCTCGGGGAGACCCAGTACTTC. Its translation is CASSLAGLGETQYF.

The chain carries TRBV5-1 and TRBJ2-2, with TRBD1 identical over 7 bases. Trimming at V came to 5 bases and at J to 0 bases, leaving 10 bases not matched to a gene. Germline V CDR1 and CDR2: SGHRS, YFSETQ. The CDR3 runs to 17 residues. CDR3 DNA sequence: TGCGCCAGCAGATCGGGGATGGGGACAGCGAACACCGGGGAGCTGTTTTTT. It specifies CASRSGMGTANTGELFF.

This clone was counted once. The rearrangement joins TRBV7-3 to TRBJ2-7; D is unresolved. The CDR3 extends over 15 amino acids. Per germline, CDR1 SGHTA and CDR2 FQGTGA. The V end was cut by 2 bases, the J end by 4 bases, with 15 bases between. The CDR3 here is CASSLDNGPEYEQYF. The CDR3 DNA is TGTGCCAGCAGCTTAGACAACGGCCCTGAATACGAGCAGTACTTC.

This clone was recorded a few times. J is TRBJ1-1 and V is TRBV10-1, with D possibly matching TRBD1 (5 bases). Germline V gene data show CDR1 as WNHNN and CDR2 as SYGVQD (reference sequence). The CDR3 totals 14 residues. V lost 2 bases and J lost 3, with 10 bases in between. CDR3 nucleotides: TGCGCCAGCAGTGAGGGCAGGGACTACACTGAAGCTTTCTTT. It codes for CASSEGRDYTEAFF.

J is TRBJ2-2 and V is TRBV5-1; D uncertain. Germline loops: CDR1 SGHRS, CDR2 YFSETQ. Trimming stripped 5 bases from V and 1 base from J, with 9 bases between. CDR3 length: 14 amino acids. The CDR3 sequence: CASRYSGNTGELFF. CDR3 bases: TGCGCCAGCAGGTACTCAGGGAACACCGGGGAGCTGTTTTTT.

This clone occurred once. The chain is built from TRBV27 and TRBJ2-5; 7 bases line up with TRBD1. Germline trimming cut 5 bases from V and 4 bases from J; bases unmatched to any gene: 13. From germline, CDR1 is MNHEY and CDR2 SMNVEV (reference sequence). There are 16 residues in the CDR3. DNA of the CDR3: TGTGCCAGCAGTCATACTTGGGACAGATCCCTAGAGACCCAGTACTTC. Translated, it gives CASSHTWDRSLETQYF.

The V gene is TRBV9, the J gene TRBJ1-4; 10 nucleotides align to TRBD1. The V and J ends lost 3 bases and 6 bases, in that order; junction bases with no gene match: 5. This CDR3 spans 15 amino acids. Looked up from germline, CDR1 is SGDLS and CDR2 is YYNGEE. The chain's CDR3 is CASSARTGGDEKLFF. In DNA form, the CDR3 reads TGTGCCAGCAGCGCGCGGACAGGGGGGGATGAAAAACTGTTTTTT. The variable domain in full, with the rest retrieved from reference TRBV9 and TRBJ1-4, is DSGVTQTPKHLITATGQRVTLRCSPRSGDLSVYWYQQSLDQGLQFLIQYYNGEERAKGNILERFSAQQFPDLHSELNLSSLELGDSALYFCASSARTGGDEKLFFGSGTQLSVL.

V is TRBV6-6 and J is TRBJ1-5; 7 bases match TRBD1. The length of the CDR3 is 12 residues. Germline CDR1 reads MNHNY; CDR2 reads SVGAGI (reference sequence). Unmatched junction bases numbered 5, after V lost 6 bases and J lost 9 bases. CDR3 DNA sequence: TGTGCCAGCAGCTCACAGGGGCTGCCCCAGCATTTT. This translates into CASSSQGLPQHF.

The V and J genes are TRBV27 and TRBJ2-7; 7 bases are shared with TRBD1. CDR1 is MNHEY, CDR2 SMNVEV, per germline (reference sequence). V lost 7 bases and J lost 5; bases outside the gene matches: 8. The CDR3 runs to 13 residues. CDR3 sequence (DNA): TGTGCCAGCATGACAGGGTTCACCCACGAGCAGTACTTC. Translated: CASMTGFTHEQYF.